What follows are 18 T cell receptor beta chains derived from one specimen sequenced in a study of T cell changes during pregnancy in multiple sclerosis. Method: immunoSEQ multiplex PCR; TCRdb's copy keeps in-frame clones and lacks some. The profile shows some 110,000 clones, approximately 90% of them singletons. The sample here was peripheral blood, taken in the third trimester of pregnancy. All receptors derive from a female donor with multiple sclerosis, enrolled in a pregnancy study.

The V gene is TRBV5-1, the J gene TRBJ2-3; TRBD2 matches at 7 bases. CDR3 length: 16 amino acids. Germline-derived CDR1 and CDR2 are SGHRS and YFSETQ. V lost 0 bases to trimming and J lost 0 bases; unmatched junction nucleotides: 4. CDR3 in DNA: TGCGCCAGCAGCTTGGCCGGGGGGATTAGCACAGATACGCAGTATTTT. This sequence encodes CASSLAGGISTDTQYF.

V is TRBV27 and J is TRBJ2-3, with D perhaps matching TRBD2 (6 bases). Per germline, CDR1 MNHEY and CDR2 SMNVEV (reference sequence). Trimming cost V 2 bases and J 1 base, with 10 bases left between them. This CDR3 is built from 15 residues. In nucleotides, the CDR3 is TGTGCCAGCAGTTTAGGGTGGGGGGGCACAGATACGCAGTATTTT. Its protein is CASSLGWGGTDTQYF.

V usage is TRBV5-5 and J usage is TRBJ2-7; TRBD1 might be the D (6 bases). Germline CDR1 reads SGHKS; CDR2 reads YYEKEE (reference sequence). Trimming stripped 4 bases from V and 5 bases from J, with 16 bases between. The CDR3 runs to 14 residues. The CDR3 spells CASSITGTVDEQYF. In nucleotides, the CDR3 is TGTGCCAGCAGCATCACAGGGACCGTAGACGAGCAGTACTTC.

CDR3 region: CASSPVGGLSSNQPQHF. Written as DNA, the CDR3 is TGTGCCAGCAGCCCCGTTGGCGGTTTGTCTAGCAATCAGCCCCAGCATTTT. V usage is TRBV4-2 and J usage is TRBJ1-5; D is unresolved. From germline, CDR1 is LGHNA and CDR2 YNFKEQ. V lost 4 bases and J lost 0, with 16 bases in between. This CDR3 region has 17 residues.

This chain connects TRBV29-1 to TRBJ1-1; 8 bases line up with TRBD1. The germline gives CDR1 SQVTM, CDR2 ANQGSEA. Trimming cost V 8 bases and J 2 bases; bases outside gene matches: 7. The CDR3 runs to 13 residues. CDR3 sequence: CSLGQGQNTEAFF. CDR3 bases: TGCAGCCTAGGACAGGGCCAAAACACTGAAGCTTTCTTT. The complete variable domain, with remaining parts taken from reference TRBV29-1 and TRBJ1-1, reads SAVISQKPSRDICQRGTSLTIQCQVDSQVTMMFWYRQQPGQSLTLIATANQGSEATYESGFVIDKFPISRPNLTFSTLTVSNMSPEDSSIYLCSLGQGQNTEAFFGQGTRLTVV.

The rearrangement uses TRBV6-1 and TRBJ2-1; 8 bases line up with TRBD1. The CDR3 sequence is 11 residues long. V was clipped by 8 bases and J by 13 bases; unmatched bases: 7. Germline CDR1 and CDR2: MNHNS and SASEGT. The CDR3: CASFKDRGQFF. The CDR3 nucleotides read TGTGCCAGCTTTAAAGACAGGGGACAGTTCTTC.

This rearrangement joins TRBV4-2 to TRBJ2-5; D possibly corresponds to TRBD1 (7 bases). This CDR3 contains 16 residues. Trimming removed 3 bases at V and 4 bases at J, with 18 bases between. The germline gives CDR1 LGHNA, CDR2 YNFKEQ. CDR3 loop: CASSQAGGNYRETQYF. The CDR3 DNA follows: TGTGCCAGCAGCCAGGCAGGGGGGAATTACCGAGAGACCCAGTACTTC.

The rearrangement uses TRBV10-3 and TRBJ2-2, with D possibly matching TRBD2 (6 bases). V was clipped by 2 bases and J by 5 bases, with 6 bases between them. CDR3 length equals 13 residues. The germline gives CDR1 ENHRY, CDR2 SYGVKD. The CDR3 bases are TGTGCCATCAGTGAGGGGGGGACCGGGGAGCTGTTTTTT. The encoded protein is CAISEGGTGELFF.

The chain has TRBV6-5 and TRBJ1-4, with D unresolved. This CDR3 has 15 residues. Trimming removed 0 bases from V and 6 bases from J, with 11 bases in between. The germline CDR1 and CDR2 sequences are MNHEY and SVGAGI. Here the CDR3 DNA reads TGTGCCAGCAGTTACTCGGGCATAGCGGATGAAAAACTGTTTTTT. Translating gives CASSYSGIADEKLFF.

Only one count was recorded for this clone. The chain combines TRBV2 with TRBJ2-5; D remains ambiguous. Germline V gives CDR1 SNHLY, CDR2 FYNNEI. The length of the CDR3 is 14 residues. V was clipped by 6 bases and J by 1 base, with 12 bases between them. CDR3 amino acids: CASRASWLQETQYF. In nucleotides, the CDR3 is TGTGCCAGCAGGGCCTCGTGGCTCCAAGAGACCCAGTACTTC.

The rearrangement joins TRBV7-2 to TRBJ1-5; D is uncertain. V dropped 5 bases and J dropped 5 bases, with 10 bases sitting between them. This CDR3 has 13 amino acids. Germline loops: CDR1 SGHTA, CDR2 FQGNSA. The CDR3 spells CASSQISDQPQHF. The CDR3 DNA reads TGTGCCAGCAGCCAAATTTCAGATCAGCCCCAGCATTTT.

CDR3 DNA: TGTGCCAGCAGCTTAACGGGTATTAATGAAAAACTGTTTTTT. Protein product: CASSLTGINEKLFF. The gene calls are TRBV11-2 and TRBJ1-4; D is unclear. The germline CDR1 and CDR2 sequences are SGHAT and FQNNGV. The CDR3 has 14 residues. V lost 2 bases and J lost 4, with 8 bases in between. The complete variable domain, with remaining parts taken from reference TRBV11-2 and TRBJ1-4, reads EAGVAQSPRYKIIEKRQSVAFWCNPISGHATLYWYQQILGQGPKLLIQFQNNGVVDDSQLPKDRFSAERLKGVDSTLKIQPAKLEDSAVYLCASSLTGINEKLFFGSGTQLSVL.

The chain combines TRBV7-2 with TRBJ2-6, with D maybe TRBD1 (6 bases). Germline V gene lookup returns CDR1 SGHTA and CDR2 FQGNSA. This CDR3 has 17 residues. The V and J ends lost 1 base and 0 bases respectively, with 10 bases between them. In DNA, the CDR3 is TGTGCCAGCAGCTTAGGGCAGGGGCGCTCTGGGGCCAACGTCCTGACTTTC. The encoded protein is CASSLGQGRSGANVLTF.

The CDR3 coding sequence is TGTGCCAGCAGCTCCCCTGGGGGGATGATCAATGAGCAGTTCTTC. Its translation: CASSSPGGMINEQFF. J is TRBJ2-1 and V is TRBV7-2; possible D gene TRBD2, 6 bases. Germline loops: CDR1 SGHTA, CDR2 FQGNSA. This CDR3 region has 15 residues. V lost 4 bases, J lost 6 bases, and 16 bases lay in between.

This clone was counted a few times. The V call is TRBV19, the J call TRBJ1-5; a possible D gene is TRBD1 (6 bases). Germline V gene data show CDR1 as LNHDA and CDR2 as SQIVND (reference sequence). CDR3 length: 15 amino acids. V lost 3 bases and J lost 1, with 10 bases in between. CDR3 nucleotide sequence: TGTGCCAGTAGTATGTCAGGGGTCAGCAATCAGCCCCAGCATTTT. It specifies CASSMSGVSNQPQHF.

The V gene is TRBV5-1, the J gene TRBJ2-7, with D uncertain. The V end lost 0 bases, the J end lost 4 bases, and 8 bases lay between the germline ends. Germline values: CDR1 SGHRS, CDR2 YFSETQ. This CDR3 is 13 amino acids long. This CDR3 is CASSLGPPYEQYF. The CDR3 DNA reads TGCGCCAGCAGCTTGGGTCCCCCGTACGAGCAGTACTTC.

The chain couples TRBV9 to TRBJ1-1; D not resolved. V lost 4 bases to trimming and J lost 3 bases, with 16 bases between them. In germline, CDR1 is SGDLS, CDR2 YYNGEE. The CDR3 runs to 15 residues. In nucleotides, the CDR3 is TGTGCCAGCAGCCCTAACCTTAGAGGGTACACTGAAGCTTTCTTT. Protein: CASSPNLRGYTEAFF.

Details on this clone: This sample also contains other DNA sequences that code for the same CDR3. The chain combines TRBV5-1 with TRBJ2-7; D may be TRBD2 (6 bases). CDR1 SGHRS and CDR2 YFSETQ come from the germline V gene. The CDR3 contains 14 residues. Trimming left V 0 bases short and J 2 bases short, with 9 bases between. The CDR3: CASSLAGGAYEQYF. The CDR3 nucleotides read TGCGCCAGCAGCTTGGCCGGAGGGGCCTACGAGCAGTACTTC.